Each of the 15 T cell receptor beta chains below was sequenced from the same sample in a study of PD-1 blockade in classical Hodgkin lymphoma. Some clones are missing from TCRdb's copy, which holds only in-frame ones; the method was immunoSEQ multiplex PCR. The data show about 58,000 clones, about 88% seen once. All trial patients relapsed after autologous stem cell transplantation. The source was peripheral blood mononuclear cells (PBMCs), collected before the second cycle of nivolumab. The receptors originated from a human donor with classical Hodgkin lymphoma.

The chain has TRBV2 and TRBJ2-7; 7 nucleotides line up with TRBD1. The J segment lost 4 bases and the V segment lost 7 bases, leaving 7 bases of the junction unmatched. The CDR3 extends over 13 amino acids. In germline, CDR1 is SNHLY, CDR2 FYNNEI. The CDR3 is CASTGTVTYEQYF. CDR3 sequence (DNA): TGTGCCAGCACCGGGACAGTTACATACGAGCAGTACTTC.

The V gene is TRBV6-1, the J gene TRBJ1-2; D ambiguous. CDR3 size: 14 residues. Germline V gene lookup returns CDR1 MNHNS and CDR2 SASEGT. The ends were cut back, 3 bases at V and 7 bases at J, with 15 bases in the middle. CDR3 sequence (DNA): TGTGCCAGCAGTGAGGGCCGACAAGGCTTTGGCTACACCTTC. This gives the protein CASSEGRQGFGYTF.

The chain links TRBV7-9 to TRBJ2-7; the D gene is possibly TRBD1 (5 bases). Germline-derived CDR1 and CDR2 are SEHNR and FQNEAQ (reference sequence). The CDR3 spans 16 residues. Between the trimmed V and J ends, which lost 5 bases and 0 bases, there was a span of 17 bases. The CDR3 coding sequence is TGTGCCAGCAGCCCATTCCAAGGGGAATACTCCTACGAGCAGTACTTC. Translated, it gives CASSPFQGEYSYEQYF.

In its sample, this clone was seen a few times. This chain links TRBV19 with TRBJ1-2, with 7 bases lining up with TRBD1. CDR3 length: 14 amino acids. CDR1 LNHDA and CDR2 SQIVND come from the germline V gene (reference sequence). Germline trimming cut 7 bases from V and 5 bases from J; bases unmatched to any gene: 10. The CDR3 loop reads CASTGQPTAYGYTF. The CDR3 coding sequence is TGTGCCAGTACGGGACAGCCCACTGCATATGGCTACACCTTC.

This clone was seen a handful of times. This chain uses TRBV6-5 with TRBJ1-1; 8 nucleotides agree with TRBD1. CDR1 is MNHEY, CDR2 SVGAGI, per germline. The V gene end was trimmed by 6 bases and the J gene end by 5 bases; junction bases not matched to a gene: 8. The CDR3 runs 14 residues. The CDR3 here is CASRTRTGWTEAFF. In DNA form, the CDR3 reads TGTGCCAGCAGAACTCGGACAGGGTGGACTGAAGCTTTCTTT.

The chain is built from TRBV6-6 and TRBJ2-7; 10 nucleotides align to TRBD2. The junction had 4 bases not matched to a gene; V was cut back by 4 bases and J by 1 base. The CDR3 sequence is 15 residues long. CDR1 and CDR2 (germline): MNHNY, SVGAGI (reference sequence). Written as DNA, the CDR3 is TGTGCCAGCAGTTTTAGCGGGGGGCCGTCCTACGAGCAGTACTTC. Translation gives CASSFSGGPSYEQYF.

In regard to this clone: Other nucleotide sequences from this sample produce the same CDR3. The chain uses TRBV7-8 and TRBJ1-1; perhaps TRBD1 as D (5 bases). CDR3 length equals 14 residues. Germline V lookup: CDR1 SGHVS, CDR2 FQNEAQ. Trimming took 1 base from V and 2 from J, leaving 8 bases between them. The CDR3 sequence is CASSLVQGNTEAFF. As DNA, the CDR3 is TGTGCCAGCAGCTTAGTTCAGGGAAACACTGAAGCTTTCTTT.

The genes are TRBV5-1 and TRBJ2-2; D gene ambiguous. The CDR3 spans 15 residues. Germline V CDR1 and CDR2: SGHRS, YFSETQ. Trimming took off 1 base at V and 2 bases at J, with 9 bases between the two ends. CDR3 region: CASSLMDGNTGELFF. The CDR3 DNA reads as TGCGCCAGCAGCTTGATGGACGGCAACACCGGGGAGCTGTTTTTT.

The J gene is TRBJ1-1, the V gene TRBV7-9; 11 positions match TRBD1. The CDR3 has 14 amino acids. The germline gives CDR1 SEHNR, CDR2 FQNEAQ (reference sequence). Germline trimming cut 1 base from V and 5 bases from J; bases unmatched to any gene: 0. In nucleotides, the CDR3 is TGTGCCAGCAGCTTAGGGGACAGGGGGACTGAAGCTTTCTTT. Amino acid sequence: CASSLGDRGTEAFF. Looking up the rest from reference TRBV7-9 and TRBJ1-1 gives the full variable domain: DTGVSQNPRHKITKRGQNVTFRCDPISEHNRLYWYRQTLGQGPEFLTYFQNEAQLEKSRLLSDRFSAERPKGSFSTLEIQRTEQGDSAMYLCASSLGDRGTEAFFGQGTRLTVV.

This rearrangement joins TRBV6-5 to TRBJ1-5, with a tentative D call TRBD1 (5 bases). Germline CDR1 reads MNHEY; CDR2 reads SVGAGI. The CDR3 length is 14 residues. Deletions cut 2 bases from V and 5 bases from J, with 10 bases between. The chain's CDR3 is CASSYTGGYQPQHF. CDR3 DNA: TGTGCCAGCAGTTACACTGGGGGATATCAGCCCCAGCATTTT.

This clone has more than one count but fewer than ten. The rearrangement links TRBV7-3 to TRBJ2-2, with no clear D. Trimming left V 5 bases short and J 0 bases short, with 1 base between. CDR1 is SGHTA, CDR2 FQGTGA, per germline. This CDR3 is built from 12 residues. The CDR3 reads CASSANTGELFF. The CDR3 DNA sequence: TGTGCCAGCAGCGCGAACACCGGGGAGCTGTTTTTT.

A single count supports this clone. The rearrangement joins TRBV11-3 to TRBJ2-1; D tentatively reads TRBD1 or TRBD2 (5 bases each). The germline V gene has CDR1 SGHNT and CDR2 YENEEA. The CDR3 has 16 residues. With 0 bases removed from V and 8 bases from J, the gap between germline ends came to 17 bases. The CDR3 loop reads CASSLERGDKGDEQFF. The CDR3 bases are TGTGCCAGCAGCTTAGAAAGAGGGGATAAGGGCGATGAGCAGTTCTTC.

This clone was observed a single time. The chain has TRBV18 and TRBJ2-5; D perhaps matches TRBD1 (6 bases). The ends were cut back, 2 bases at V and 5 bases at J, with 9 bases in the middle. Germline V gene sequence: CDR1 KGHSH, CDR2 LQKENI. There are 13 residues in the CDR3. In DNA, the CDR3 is TGTGCCAGCTCACCAGAGAGGGGGGAGACCCAGTACTTC. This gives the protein CASSPERGETQYF.

In DNA form, the CDR3 reads TGTGCCAGTAGTCACGGACAGGGGGCCGGCGAGCAGTTCTTC. Residues: CASSHGQGAGEQFF. V gene TRBV19 combines with J gene TRBJ2-1, with 11 nucleotides matching TRBD1. CDR1 is LNHDA, CDR2 SQIVND, per germline (reference sequence). The CDR3 length is 14 residues. V shed 5 bases and J 10 bases; nucleotides not matched to a gene: 7.

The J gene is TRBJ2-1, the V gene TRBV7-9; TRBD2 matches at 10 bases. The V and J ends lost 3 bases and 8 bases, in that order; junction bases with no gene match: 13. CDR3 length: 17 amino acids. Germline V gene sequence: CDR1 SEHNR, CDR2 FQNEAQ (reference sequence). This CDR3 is CASSFGLAGAHRDEQFF. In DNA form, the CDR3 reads TGTGCCAGCAGCTTCGGGCTAGCGGGGGCCCATAGAGATGAGCAGTTCTTC.